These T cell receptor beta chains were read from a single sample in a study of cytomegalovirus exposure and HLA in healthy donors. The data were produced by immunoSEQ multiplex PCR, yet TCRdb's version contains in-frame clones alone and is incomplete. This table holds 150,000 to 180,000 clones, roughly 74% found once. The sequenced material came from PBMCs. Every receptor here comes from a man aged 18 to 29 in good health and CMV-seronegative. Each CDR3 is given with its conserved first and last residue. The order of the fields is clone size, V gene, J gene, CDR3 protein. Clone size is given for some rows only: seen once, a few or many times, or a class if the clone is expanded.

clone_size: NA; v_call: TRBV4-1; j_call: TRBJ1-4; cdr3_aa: CASSPKGTIGHGEKLFF
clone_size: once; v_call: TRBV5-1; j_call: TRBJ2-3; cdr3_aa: CASSFSGGAPDTQYF
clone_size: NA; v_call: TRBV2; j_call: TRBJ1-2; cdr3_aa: CASSDRVNYGYTF
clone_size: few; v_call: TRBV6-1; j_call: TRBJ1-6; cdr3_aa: CASSERGDNSPLHF
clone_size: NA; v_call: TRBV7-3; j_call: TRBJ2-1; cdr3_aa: CASSLTGGIVDEQFF
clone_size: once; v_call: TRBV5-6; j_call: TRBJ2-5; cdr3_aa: CASSYQGLASQETQYF
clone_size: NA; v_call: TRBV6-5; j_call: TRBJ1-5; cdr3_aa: CASSYSTESQPQHF
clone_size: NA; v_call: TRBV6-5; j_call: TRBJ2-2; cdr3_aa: CASGINTGELFF
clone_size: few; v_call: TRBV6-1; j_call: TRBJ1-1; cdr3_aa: CASKTGELTEAFF
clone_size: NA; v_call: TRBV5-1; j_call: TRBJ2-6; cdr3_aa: CASSYDSGANGLTF
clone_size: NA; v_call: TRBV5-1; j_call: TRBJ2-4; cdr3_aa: CASSSNPGTSNAKNIQYF
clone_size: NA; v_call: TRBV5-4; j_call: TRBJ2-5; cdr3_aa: CASSLTSGAQETQYF
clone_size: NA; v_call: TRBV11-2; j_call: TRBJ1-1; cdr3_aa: CASSPSVRNTEAFF
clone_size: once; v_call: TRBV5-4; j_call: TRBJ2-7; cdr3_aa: CASSLDYSSTEQYF
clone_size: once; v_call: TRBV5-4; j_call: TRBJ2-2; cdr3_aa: CASSQHREINTGELFF
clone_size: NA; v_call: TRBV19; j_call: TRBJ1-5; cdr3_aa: CASSIPVRNQPQHF
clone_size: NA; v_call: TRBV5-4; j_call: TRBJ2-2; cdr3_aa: CASSSGLAGVGTGELFF
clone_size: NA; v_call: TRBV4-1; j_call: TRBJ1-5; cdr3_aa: CASSLQGGSNQPQHF
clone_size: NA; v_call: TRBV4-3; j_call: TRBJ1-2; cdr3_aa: CASSQDLGRGADGYTF
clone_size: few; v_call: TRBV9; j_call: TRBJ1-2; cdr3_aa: CASSGTGGYTF
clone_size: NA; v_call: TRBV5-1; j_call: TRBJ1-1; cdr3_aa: CASSSVPMNTEAFF
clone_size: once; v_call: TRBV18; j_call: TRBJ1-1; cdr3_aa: CASSPQGARTEAFF
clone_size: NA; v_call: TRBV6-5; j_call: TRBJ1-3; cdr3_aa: CASSYQQGSSGNTIYF
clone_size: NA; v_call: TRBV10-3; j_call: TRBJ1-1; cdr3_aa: CAISEPRYKTGPAFF
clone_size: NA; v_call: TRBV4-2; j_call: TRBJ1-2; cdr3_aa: CASSQDPGQGAVGYTF
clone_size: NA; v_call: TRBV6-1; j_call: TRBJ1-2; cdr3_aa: CASRQDSNYGYTF
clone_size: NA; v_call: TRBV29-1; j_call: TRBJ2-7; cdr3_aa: CSVKPGQGTYEQYF
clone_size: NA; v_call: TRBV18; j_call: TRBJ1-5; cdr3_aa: CASSPGEGTQPQHF
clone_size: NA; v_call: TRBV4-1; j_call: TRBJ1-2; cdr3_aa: CASSTRGGYTF
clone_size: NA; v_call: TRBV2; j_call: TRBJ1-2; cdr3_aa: CASSESRAGYTF
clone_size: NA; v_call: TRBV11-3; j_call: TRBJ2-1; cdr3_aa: CASSFADKGTNEQFF
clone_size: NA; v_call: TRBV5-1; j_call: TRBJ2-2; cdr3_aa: CASSFPGRGAGTGELFF
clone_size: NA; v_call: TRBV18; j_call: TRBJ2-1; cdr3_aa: CASSPQGLAGGRSYNEQFF
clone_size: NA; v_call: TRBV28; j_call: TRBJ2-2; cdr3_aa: CASSLGQDTGELFF
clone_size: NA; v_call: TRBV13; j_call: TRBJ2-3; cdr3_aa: CASSFLRGDTQYF
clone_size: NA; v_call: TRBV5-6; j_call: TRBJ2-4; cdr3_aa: CASSLAASGGLLAKNSQYF
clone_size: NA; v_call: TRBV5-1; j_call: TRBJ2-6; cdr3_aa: CASSFRTGGHSGANVLTF
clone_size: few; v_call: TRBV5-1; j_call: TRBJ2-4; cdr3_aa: CASSWRTGTENSQYF
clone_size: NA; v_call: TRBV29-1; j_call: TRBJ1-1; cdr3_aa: CSVGQGIMNTEAFF
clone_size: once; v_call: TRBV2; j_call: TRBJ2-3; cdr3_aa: CASSGQQGDRGLTDTQYF
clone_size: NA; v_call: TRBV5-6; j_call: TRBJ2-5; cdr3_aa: CASSLVAGVETQYF
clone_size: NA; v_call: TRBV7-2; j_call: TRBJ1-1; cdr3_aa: CASSSDGPTGEYTEAFF
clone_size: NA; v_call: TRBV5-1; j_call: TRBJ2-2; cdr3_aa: CASSPGRLAYNTGELFF
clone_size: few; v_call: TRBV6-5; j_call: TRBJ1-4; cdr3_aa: CASSYSGGSSEKLFF
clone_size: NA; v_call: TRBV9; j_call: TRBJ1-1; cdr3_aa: CASSVGSVYTEAFF
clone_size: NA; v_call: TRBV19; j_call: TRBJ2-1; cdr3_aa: CASSVYRDTGEQFF
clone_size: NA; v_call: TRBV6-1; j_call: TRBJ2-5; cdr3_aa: CASSAGIEETQYF
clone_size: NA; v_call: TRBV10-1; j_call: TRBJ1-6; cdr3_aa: CASSESSSLRYNSPLHF
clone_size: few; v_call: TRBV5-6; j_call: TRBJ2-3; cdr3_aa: CASSILPGVGTDTQYF
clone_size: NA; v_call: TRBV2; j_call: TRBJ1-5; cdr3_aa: CASMEQGAGSNQPQHF
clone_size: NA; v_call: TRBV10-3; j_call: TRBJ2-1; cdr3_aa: CAISESERQSSYNEQFF
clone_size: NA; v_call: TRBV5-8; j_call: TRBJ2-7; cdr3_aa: CASSLYAARYEQYF
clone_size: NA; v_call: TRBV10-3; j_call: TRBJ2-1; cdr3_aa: CAITGTSGDIRGEQFF
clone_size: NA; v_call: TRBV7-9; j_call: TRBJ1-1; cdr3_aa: CASSSTMNTEAFF
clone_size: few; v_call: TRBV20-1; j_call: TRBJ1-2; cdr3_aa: CSAPDGEGYTF
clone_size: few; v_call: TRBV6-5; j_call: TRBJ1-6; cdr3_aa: CASNPDDSYNSPLHF
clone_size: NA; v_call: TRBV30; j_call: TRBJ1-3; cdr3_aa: CAWSIPGGPSGNTIYF
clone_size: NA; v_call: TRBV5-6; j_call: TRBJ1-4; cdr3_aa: CASSLDVGEEGEKLFF
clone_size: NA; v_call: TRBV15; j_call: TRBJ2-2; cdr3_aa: CATNPGKNTGELFF